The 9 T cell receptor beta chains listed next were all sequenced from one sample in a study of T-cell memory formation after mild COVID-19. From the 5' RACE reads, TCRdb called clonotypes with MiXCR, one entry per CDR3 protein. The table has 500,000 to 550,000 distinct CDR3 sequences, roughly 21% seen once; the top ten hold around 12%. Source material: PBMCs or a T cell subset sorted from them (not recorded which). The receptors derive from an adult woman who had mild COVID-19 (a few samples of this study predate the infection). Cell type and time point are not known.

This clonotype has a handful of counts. For the CDR3, the DNA is TGTGCCAGCAGCTTAGGGACCCCCGTCGGGGAGCTGTTTTTT. Its protein product is CASSLGTPVGELFF. The chain has TRBV11-3 and TRBJ2-2; D gene ambiguous. Germline CDR1 reads SGHNT; CDR2 reads YENEEA. Trimming cost V 1 base and J 7 bases, with 10 bases left between them. CDR3 size: 14 residues.

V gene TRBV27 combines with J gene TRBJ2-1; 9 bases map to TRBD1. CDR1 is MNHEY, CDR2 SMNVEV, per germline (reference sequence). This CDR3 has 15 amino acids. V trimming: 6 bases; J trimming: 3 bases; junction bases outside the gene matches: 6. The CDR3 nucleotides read TGTGCCAGCAGCTGGGGACAGGGAGTCTACAATGAGCAGTTCTTC. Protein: CASSWGQGVYNEQFF.

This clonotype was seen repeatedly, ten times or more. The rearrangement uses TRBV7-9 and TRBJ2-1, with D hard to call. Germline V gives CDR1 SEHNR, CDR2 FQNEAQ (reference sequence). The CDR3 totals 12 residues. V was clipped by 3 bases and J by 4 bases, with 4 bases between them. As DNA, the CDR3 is TGTGCCAGCAGCTTTAAGTACAATGAGCAGTTCTTC. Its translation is CASSFKYNEQFF. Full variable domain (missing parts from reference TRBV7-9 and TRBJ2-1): DTGVSQNPRHKITKRGQNVTFRCDPISEHNRLYWYRQTLGQGPEFLTYFQNEAQLEKSRLLSDRFSAERPKGSFSTLEIQRTEQGDSAMYLCASSFKYNEQFFGPGTRLTVL.

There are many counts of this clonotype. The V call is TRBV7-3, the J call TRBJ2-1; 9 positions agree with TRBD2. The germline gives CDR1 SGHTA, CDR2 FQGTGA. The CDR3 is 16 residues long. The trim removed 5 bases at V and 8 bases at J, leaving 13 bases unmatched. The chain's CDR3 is CASSPAGGGAGYEQFF. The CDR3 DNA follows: TGTGCCAGCAGCCCAGCTGGCGGGGGGGCCGGGTATGAGCAGTTCTTC.

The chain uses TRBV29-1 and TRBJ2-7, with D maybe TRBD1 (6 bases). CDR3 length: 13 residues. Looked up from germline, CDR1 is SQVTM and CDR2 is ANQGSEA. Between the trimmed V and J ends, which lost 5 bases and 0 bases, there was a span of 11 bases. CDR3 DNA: TGCAGCGTTACAGCCAGGGGCTCCTACGAGCAGTACTTC. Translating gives CSVTARGSYEQYF.

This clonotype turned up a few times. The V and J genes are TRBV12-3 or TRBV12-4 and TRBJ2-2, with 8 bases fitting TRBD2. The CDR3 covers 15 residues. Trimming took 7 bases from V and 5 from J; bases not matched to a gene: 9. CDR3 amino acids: CASIGLAPGTGELFF. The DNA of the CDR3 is TGTGCCAGCATCGGACTAGCCCCCGGGACCGGGGAGCTGTTTTTT.

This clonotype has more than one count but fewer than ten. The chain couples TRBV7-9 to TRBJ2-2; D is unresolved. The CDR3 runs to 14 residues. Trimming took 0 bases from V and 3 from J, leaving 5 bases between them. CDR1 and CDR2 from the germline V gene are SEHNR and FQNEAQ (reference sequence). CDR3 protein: CASSLAGYTGELFF. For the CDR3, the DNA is TGTGCCAGCAGCTTAGCGGGGTACACCGGGGAGCTGTTTTTT.

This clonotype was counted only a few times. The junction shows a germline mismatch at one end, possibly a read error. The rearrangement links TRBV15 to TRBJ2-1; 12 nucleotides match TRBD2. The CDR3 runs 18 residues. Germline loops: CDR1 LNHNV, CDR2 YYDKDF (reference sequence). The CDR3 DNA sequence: TGTGCCACCAGCAGGATAGGACTAGCGGGGCTCTCCTACAATGAGCAGTTATTC. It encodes CATSRIGLAGLSYNEQLF. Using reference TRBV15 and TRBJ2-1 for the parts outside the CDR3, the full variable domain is DAMVIQNPRYQVTQFGKPVTLSCSQTLNHNVMYWYQQKSSQAPKLLFHYYDKDFNNEADTPDNFQSRRPNTSFCFLDIRSPGLGDTAMYLCATSRIGLAGLSYNEQLFGPGTRLTVL.

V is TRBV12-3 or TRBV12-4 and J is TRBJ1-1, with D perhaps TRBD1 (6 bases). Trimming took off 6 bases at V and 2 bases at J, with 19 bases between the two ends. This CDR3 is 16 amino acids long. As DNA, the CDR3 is TGTGCCAGCAGCTTGACCGGGGGGGGGCGAAACACTGAAGCTTTCTTT. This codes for CASSLTGGGRNTEAFF.